These T cell receptor beta chains were read from a single sample in a study of cytomegalovirus exposure and HLA in healthy donors. TCRdb's table, derived via immunoSEQ multiplex PCR, lists solely in-frame clones and lacks some. The sample gives 160,000 or so clones, roughly 80% of which show up once; about 4.6% is in the top ten. The specimen was PBMCs. These receptors all come from a man in his forties or fifties in good health and CMV-seronegative. Both conserved end residues are part of each CDR3. The D gene is left open where the match is weak. Not all rows give a size; the values are once, few, many and, for expanded clones, a class.

TRBJ2-1	TRBD2	-	TRBV7-9	TGTGCCAGCAGCATTCTTAGCGGGGGGGCCGGGAATGAGCAGTTCTTC	CASSILSGGAGNEQFF
TRBJ2-5	-	-	TRBV7-9	TGTGCCAGCAGCGGTTACAGGCCACAAGAGACCCAGTACTTC	CASSGYRPQETQYF
TRBJ1-6	TRBD1	-	TRBV27	TGTGCCAGCAGTTTATCGTCCCGGGACAGACTTTCACCCCTCCACTTT	CASSLSSRDRLSPLHF
TRBJ2-7	-	-	TRBV5-1	TGCGCCAGCAGCTTGGCCGCAGACTCGGCCTACGAGCAGTACTTC	CASSLAADSAYEQYF
TRBJ2-1	TRBD2	-	TRBV9	TGTGCCAGCAGCGTAGGGGCTAGCGGGGGGGCGGTATCTCAGAATGAGCAGTTCTTC	CASSVGASGGAVSQNEQFF
TRBJ1-1	TRBD1	-	TRBV4-1	TGCGCCAGCAGCCATCTCCAGGGCGTCAGGGGGTACACTGAAACTTTCTTT	CASSHLQGVRGYTETFF
TRBJ2-7	-	once	TRBV28	TGTGCCAGCAGAGGCGGGGGCCTAGCCTACGAGCAGTACTTC	CASRGGGLAYEQYF
TRBJ1-2	-	-	TRBV7-9	TGTGCCAGCAGCTCTGGGGGGACGCGTTGGGGCTACACCTTC	CASSSGGTRWGYTF
TRBJ2-1	-	-	TRBV4-1	TGCGCCAGCAGCCAGGAAGTCCCGGAGGCCACAAATTTTCACAATGAGCAGTTCTTC	CASSQEVPEATNFHNEQFF
TRBJ1-1	-	-	TRBV28	TGTGCCAGCAGCCCCCCTCGGGTGTTCGGCACTGAAGCTTTCTTT	CASSPPRVFGTEAFF
TRBJ2-5	-	-	TRBV29-1	TGCAGCGTTGAAGCCACAAGGGGAATGGAGACCCAGTACTTC	CSVEATRGMETQYF
TRBJ1-1	TRBD1	-	TRBV5-1	TGCGCCAGCAGCTTGGTAGGGACAGCGAACACTGAAGCTTTCTTT	CASSLVGTANTEAFF
TRBJ1-2	-	-	TRBV5-8	TGTGCCAGCACGGTTGACAGCTATAACTATGGCTACACCTTC	CASTVDSYNYGYTF
TRBJ2-5	TRBD2	-	TRBV5-8	TGTGCCAGCAGCACCGGACAACCCGGGGGGGAGACCCAGTACTTC	CASSTGQPGGETQYF
TRBJ2-5	TRBD2	-	TRBV4-2	TGTGCCAGCAGCCAAGATTTGGGCGGGGGGGCAGAGACCCAGTACTTC	CASSQDLGGGAETQYF
TRBJ2-2	-	-	TRBV5-1	TGCGCCAGCAGCTTGTCGACAGGCTACACCGGGGAGCTGTTTTTT	CASSLSTGYTGELFF
TRBJ1-3	-	-	TRBV5-1	TGCGCCAGCAGCTTGGCAGGGGTAGGAAACACCATATATTTT	CASSLAGVGNTIYF
TRBJ2-7	-	-	TRBV5-6	TGTGCCAGCAGCACTGGAGACCTCGACGAGCAGTACTTC	CASSTGDLDEQYF
TRBJ1-1	-	-	TRBV28	TGTGCCAGCAGTTTGGGGGGTGTCACTGAAGCTTTCTTT	CASSLGGVTEAFF
TRBJ2-7	TRBD2	-	TRBV9	TGTGCCAGCAGCGTAGGCGGGGGAGATATCTACGAGCAGTACTTC	CASSVGGGDIYEQYF
TRBJ1-5	-	-	TRBV2	TGTGCCAGCAGTCGGGATAGCAATCAGCCCCAGCATTTT	CASSRDSNQPQHF
TRBJ1-2	-	-	TRBV21-1	TGTGCCAGTCCTGAGGAGTCTAGGTATGGCTACACCTTC	CASPEESRYGYTF
TRBJ1-5	-	-	TRBV10-2	TGCGCCACCCGCGGGGGGAATCAGCCCCAGCATTTT	CATRGGNQPQHF
TRBJ1-1	-	-	TRBV5-6	TGTGCCAGCAGCTCCCCAGGCGCTATGGGCACTGAAGCTTTCTTT	CASSSPGAMGTEAFF
TRBJ1-2	-	-	TRBV29-1	TGCGGCGTTGTGTCCGGGCGGGTGAGTGGCTACACCTTC	CGVVSGRVSGYTF
TRBJ2-7	-	-	TRBV10-2	TGCGCCAGCAGTGGCCCCGGGACGGACAGCTCCTACGAGCAGTACTTC	CASSGPGTDSSYEQYF
TRBJ1-2	-	-	TRBV28	TGTGCCAGCAGTTTAACGGGAAAGGACGATGGCTACACCTTC	CASSLTGKDDGYTF
TRBJ1-1	TRBD1	-	TRBV5-6	TGTGCCAGCAGCTTGGGGGACAGGGGGCGCGGGCTAACTTTCTTT	CASSLGDRGRGLTFF
TRBJ2-7	TRBD2	few	TRBV7-9	TGTGCCAGCAGCTTAGATAGCGGGGGGATCTCCTACGAGCAGTACTTC	CASSLDSGGISYEQYF
TRBJ1-2	-	-	TRBV7-8	TGTGCCAGCAGCCCACAGACAGATGGCTACACCTTC	CASSPQTDGYTF
TRBJ2-7	-	-	TRBV27	TGTGCCAGCAGTTTAAGATCAGGATCCACCTACGAGCAGTACTTC	CASSLRSGSTYEQYF
TRBJ2-1	TRBD2	-	TRBV14	TGTGCCAGCAGCCATAGCCCGGGACTAGTAGGGGGAGAGCAGTTCTTC	CASSHSPGLVGGEQFF
TRBJ2-7	TRBD1	-	TRBV9	TGTGCCAGCAGCCCTGGGACAGGGTTCGACGAGCAGTACTTC	CASSPGTGFDEQYF
TRBJ2-7	TRBD2	few	TRBV9	TGTGCCAGCAGGGGAGGGCAGGGTTTGCGCAGGAGTTACTACGAGCAGTACTTC	CASRGGQGLRRSYYEQYF
TRBJ2-3	TRBD1	-	TRBV19	TGTGCCAGTAGAGGGACAGGGCGCACAGATACGCAGTATTTT	CASRGTGRTDTQYF
TRBJ1-6	-	-	TRBV5-1	TGCGCCAGCAGCTTACAGGGTTTTGGTAATTCACCCCTCCACTTT	CASSLQGFGNSPLHF
TRBJ2-7	-	-	TRBV30	TGTGCCTGGAGTGTACCGACAGATAGCTCCTACGAGCAGTACTTC	CAWSVPTDSSYEQYF
TRBJ2-3	-	-	TRBV13	TGTGCCAGCAGCTTAGGGAAATCAGGACATGGAGACACAGATACGCAGTATTTT	CASSLGKSGHGDTDTQYF
TRBJ1-1	-	-	TRBV29-1	TGCAGCGTTGGGTATGCGGAGAACACTGAAGCTTTCTTT	CSVGYAENTEAFF
TRBJ1-2	-	-	TRBV25-1	TGTGCCAGCAGTGATTACAGGGACTATGGCTACACCTTC	CASSDYRDYGYTF
TRBJ1-1	-	-	TRBV5-4	TGTGCCAGCAGCCCCAGGGTCATGAACACTGAAGCTTTCTTT	CASSPRVMNTEAFF
TRBJ2-7	TRBD2	-	TRBV7-2	TGTGCCAGCAGCCCGGGTGGGGGAGGGACTTACGAGCAGTACTTC	CASSPGGGGTYEQYF
TRBJ2-3	-	-	TRBV7-2	TGTGCCAGCAGCTTAGGCGGCAGGGTCACAGATACGCAGTATTTT	CASSLGGRVTDTQYF
TRBJ1-1	-	-	TRBV7-9	TGTGCCAGCAGCGAGACAGATAGGGACACTGAAGCTTTCTTT	CASSETDRDTEAFF